What follows are 27 T cell receptor beta chains derived from one specimen sequenced in a study of siplizumab effects on memory and regulatory T cells. Data came from immunoSEQ multiplex PCR; TCRdb stores just in-frame clones and leaves some out. The sample carries about 110,000 clones, approximately 94% recorded once. Sequenced: CD4+ T cells sorted from blood. The source is a human donor in good health.

V and J are TRBV5-4 and TRBJ2-5; the D is unclear. Trimming stripped 0 bases from V and 5 bases from J, with 8 bases between. The CDR3 contains 13 residues. Germline V CDR1 and CDR2: SGHNT, YYREEE (reference sequence). CDR3 sequence (DNA): TGTGCCAGCAGCTTGGAAATGGAGGAGACCCAGTACTTC. This gives the protein CASSLEMEETQYF.

The chain carries TRBV20-1 and TRBJ2-7; no clear D. Germline-derived CDR1 and CDR2 are DFQATT and SNEGSKA (reference sequence). V was cut by 6 bases and J by 3 bases, with 9 bases left in between. The CDR3 consists of 11 residues. As DNA, the CDR3 is TGCAGTGCGGCGATCGACTACGAGCAGTACTTC. It is translated as CSAAIDYEQYF.

The CDR3 nucleotides are TGTGCCAGCAGGCCGGGACAGCTCTATGGCTACACCTTC. Translation gives CASRPGQLYGYTF. J is TRBJ1-2 and V is TRBV6-5; 7 bases are a match to TRBD1. The germline V gene has CDR1 MNHEY and CDR2 SVGAGI. The CDR3 extends over 13 amino acids. J gave up 4 bases and V 6 bases, and 5 bases lay outside the gene matches.

V usage is TRBV10-2 and J usage is TRBJ2-5, with no clear D. Germline lookup yields CDR1 WSHSY and CDR2 SAAADI. CDR3 length: 11 amino acids. Trimming took 6 bases from V and 5 from J, leaving 7 bases between them. The CDR3 is CASRDVETQYF. In nucleotides, the CDR3 is TGCGCCAGCAGGGACGTGGAGACCCAGTACTTC.

V and J are TRBV5-1 and TRBJ2-7, with D perhaps TRBD2 (6 bases). V lost 0 bases and J lost 7, with 11 bases in between. This CDR3 has 13 amino acids. Germline CDR1 is SGHRS and CDR2 is YFSETQ. The CDR3 sequence is CASSLASRGEQYF. DNA of the CDR3: TGCGCCAGCAGCTTGGCGTCCCGGGGGGAGCAGTACTTC.

The chain has TRBV4-1 and TRBJ2-7; D uncertain. V was shortened by 1 base and J by 6 bases, with 10 bases between the two germline ends. The CDR3 is 13 residues long. CDR1 is MGHRA, CDR2 YSYEKL, per germline. The CDR3, as DNA: TGCGCCAGCAGCCAAGTTGGGCGTGGCGAGCAGTACTTC. It codes for CASSQVGRGEQYF.

This chain links TRBV12-5 with TRBJ1-2; 8 positions agree with TRBD1. CDR3 length: 13 residues. V lost 5 bases, J lost 4 bases, and 3 bases stayed unmatched. CDR1 is LGHNT and CDR2 is FRNRAP in the germline V gene. CDR3 in DNA: TGTGCTAGTGGTACGACAGGGGTCTATGGCTACACCTTC. Protein sequence: CASGTTGVYGYTF. Drawing the rest from reference TRBV12-5 and TRBJ1-2, the complete variable domain is DARVTQTPRHKVTEMGQEVTMRCQPILGHNTVFWYRQTMMQGLELLAYFRNRAPLDDSGMPKDRFSAEMPDATLATLKIQPSEPRDSAVYFCASGTTGVYGYTFGSGTRLTVV.

V and J are TRBV7-2 and TRBJ2-5, with 8 bases fitting TRBD2. Germline V gene lookup returns CDR1 SGHTA and CDR2 FQGNSA. With 2 bases clipped from V and 8 bases from J, the junction kept 13 bases outside the gene matches. CDR3 length: 16 amino acids. The CDR3 DNA reads as TGTGCCAGCAGCTTATACACTAGCGGTGGGGGGAGAACCCAGTACTTC. It encodes CASSLYTSGGGRTQYF.

The chain joins TRBV11-2 to TRBJ2-7, with D unresolved. Germline CDR1 reads SGHAT; CDR2 reads FQNNGV. The V end was cut by 7 bases, the J end by 4 bases, with 8 bases between. This CDR3 has 11 residues. CDR3 amino acids: CASTPSYEQYF. The CDR3 nucleotides are TGTGCCAGCACCCCAAGTTACGAGCAGTACTTC.

The J gene is TRBJ1-5, the V gene TRBV12-5, with D uncertain. The germline CDR1 and CDR2 sequences are LGHNT and FRNRAP. The germline V and J ends were trimmed by 6 bases and 2 bases, with 11 bases remaining between them. The CDR3 loop spans 14 amino acids. CDR3 sequence reads: CASGPGQGNQPQHF. CDR3 nucleotide sequence: TGTGCTAGTGGCCCTGGGCAAGGCAATCAGCCCCAGCATTTT.

This clone was picked up one time. The chain recombines TRBV6-6 with TRBJ1-2; 7 bases map to TRBD1. V shed 7 bases and J 5 bases; nucleotides not matched to a gene: 7. The CDR3 is made up of 13 amino acids. Germline assignment: CDR1 MNHNY and CDR2 SVGAGI (reference sequence). CDR3 DNA sequence: TGTGCCAGCACTGACTCAGGGGGGTATGGCTACACCTTC. Protein product: CASTDSGGYGYTF.

J is TRBJ1-1 and V is TRBV6-5; TRBD1 matches 9 bases. The CDR3 has 14 residues. Trimming removed 6 bases from V and 1 base from J; junction bases left unmatched: 3. Germline-derived CDR1 and CDR2 are MNHEY and SVGAGI. CDR3 nucleotides: TGTGCCAGCAGGAGGACAGGGGCGAACACTGAAGCTTTCTTT. Translation gives CASRRTGANTEAFF.

The chain links TRBV7-3 to TRBJ2-1; TRBD2 aligns across 8 bases. V gave up 5 bases and J gave up 6 bases; unmatched junction bases: 9. The V gene's germline CDR1 is SGHTA and CDR2 FQGTGA. There are 15 residues in the CDR3. In nucleotides, the CDR3 is TGTGCCAGCAGCCGTGGACGGGGGGGCCCCAATGAGCAGTTCTTC. It specifies CASSRGRGGPNEQFF. Looking up the rest from reference TRBV7-3 and TRBJ2-1 gives the full variable domain: GAGVSQTPSNKVTEKGKYVELRCDPISGHTALYWYRQSLGQGPEFLIYFQGTGAADDSGLPNDRFFAVRPEGSVSTLKIQRTERGDSAVYLCASSRGRGGPNEQFFGPGTRLTVL.

The chain links TRBV9 to TRBJ2-7, with a possible D match to TRBD2 (5 bases). CDR1 and CDR2 from the germline V gene are SGDLS and YYNGEE. The CDR3 consists of 13 residues. The V gene lost 7 bases and the J gene lost 0 bases, with 11 bases spanning the gap. The CDR3 DNA reads TGTGCCAGCGGAGGACGGAACTCCTACGAGCAGTACTTC. Its translation is CASGGRNSYEQYF.

V gene TRBV6-5 combines with J gene TRBJ2-1; 8 nucleotides match TRBD1. Trimming at V came to 2 bases and at J to 2 bases, leaving 5 bases not matched to a gene. CDR3 length: 16 amino acids. CDR1 MNHEY and CDR2 SVGAGI come from the germline V gene. This CDR3 reads CASSYLPGQAYNEQFF. The CDR3 DNA reads TGTGCCAGCAGTTACCTTCCGGGACAGGCCTACAATGAGCAGTTCTTC.

The V and J genes are TRBV5-1 and TRBJ1-1; 8 bases agree with TRBD1. Germline values: CDR1 SGHRS, CDR2 YFSETQ. The CDR3 spans 15 residues. Germline trimming cut 4 bases from V and 3 bases from J; bases unmatched to any gene: 8. The CDR3 DNA sequence: TGCGCCAGCAGCCCTCGACAGGGGAAGGACACTGAAGCTTTCTTT. Its protein is CASSPRQGKDTEAFF. Complete variable domain (other parts from reference TRBV5-1 and TRBJ1-1): KAGVTQTPRYLIKTRGQQVTLSCSPISGHRSVSWYQQTPGQGLQFLFEYFSETQRNKGNFPGRFSGRQFSNSRSEMNVSTLELGDSALYLCASSPRQGKDTEAFFGQGTRLTVV.

The chain joins TRBV5-4 to TRBJ2-1; possible D gene TRBD2, 6 bases. The germline V gene has CDR1 SGHNT and CDR2 YYREEE (reference sequence). This CDR3 comprises 14 residues. V gave up 3 bases and J gave up 8 bases, with 15 bases separating them. CDR3 sequence (DNA): TGTGCCAGCAGCTGGGACCCCATAGCGGATGAGCAGTTCTTC. This codes for CASSWDPIADEQFF.

This clone was counted once. The gene calls are TRBV7-3 and TRBJ2-3; 10 bases align to TRBD2. The germline CDR1 and CDR2 sequences are SGHTA and FQGTGA. CDR3 length: 15 amino acids. The junction had 5 bases not matched to a gene; V was cut back by 5 bases and J by 3 bases. CDR3 nucleotides: TGTGCCAGCAGCCGTAGCGGGGGGCGTACAGATACGCAGTATTTT. This codes for CASSRSGGRTDTQYF.

The genes are TRBV7-8 and TRBJ1-5, with TRBD1 matching 9 bases. The CDR3 extends over 15 amino acids. Germline V gene data show CDR1 as SGHVS and CDR2 as FQNEAQ. With V trimmed by 5 bases and J by 7 bases, 9 bases remained unmatched. The CDR3 nucleotides read TGTGCCAGCAGCCTAAATAGGACAGGGGCCCAGCCCCAGCATTTT. This codes for CASSLNRTGAQPQHF.

This clone was detected once. The chain carries TRBV30 and TRBJ2-3; D gene unclear. This CDR3 is built from 12 residues. Trimming removed 5 bases at V and 0 bases at J, with 6 bases between. Germline V lookup: CDR1 GTSNPN, CDR2 SVGIG (reference sequence). CDR3 nucleotides: TGTGCCTGGGACAAGAGCACAGATACGCAGTATTTT. Translated: CAWDKSTDTQYF.

The V and J genes are TRBV7-9 and TRBJ2-2; 8 nucleotides match TRBD1. J lost 7 bases, V lost 3 bases, and 10 bases had no gene match. The germline CDR1 and CDR2 sequences are SEHNR and FQNEAQ (reference sequence). The CDR3 has 16 amino acids. The CDR3 loop is CASSLAITGGIGELFF. CDR3 in DNA: TGTGCCAGCAGCTTGGCGATAACAGGGGGGATCGGGGAGCTGTTTTTT.

This clone appeared a single time. V is TRBV7-3 and J is TRBJ1-3; D is possibly TRBD1 (5 bases). This CDR3 region has 15 residues. V was pared by 5 bases and J by 0 bases, with 11 bases between. Per the germline V gene, CDR1 is SGHTA and CDR2 is FQGTGA. The DNA for the CDR3 is TGTGCCAGCAGCGAAGTTGGGGGCTCTGGAAACACCATATATTTT. Its translation: CASSEVGGSGNTIYF.

This chain uses TRBV18 with TRBJ2-5; 11 bases agree with TRBD2. Per the germline V gene, CDR1 is KGHSH and CDR2 is LQKENI. This CDR3 region has 16 residues. The ends lost 3 bases at V and 1 base at J; junction bases unmatched: 4. CDR3 sequence reads: CASSPRTSGFQETQYF. The DNA for the CDR3 is TGTGCCAGCTCACCGAGGACTAGCGGGTTCCAAGAGACCCAGTACTTC.

In DNA form, the CDR3 reads TGTGCCAGCAGTTCAAGCACGAATGAGCAGTTCTTC. Its translation: CASSSSTNEQFF. The chain has TRBV6-6 and TRBJ2-1; D not resolved. Germline V gene data show CDR1 as MNHNY and CDR2 as SVGAGI (reference sequence). This CDR3 is built from 12 residues. The germline V and J ends were trimmed by 4 bases and 7 bases, with 8 bases remaining between them.

This clone was recorded once. The chain combines TRBV2 with TRBJ2-5; D remains unclear. Trimming removed 0 bases at V and 5 bases at J, with 10 bases between. CDR3 length: 14 residues. Germline CDR1 and CDR2: SNHLY and FYNNEI. The DNA of the CDR3 is TGTGCCAGCAGTGAAGCGGGCTCGTCGGAGACCCAGTACTTC. Protein: CASSEAGSSETQYF.

The count of this clone is one. V is TRBV5-1 and J is TRBJ2-3; 7 bases align to TRBD1. The germline V gene has CDR1 SGHRS and CDR2 YFSETQ. V was pared by 1 base and J by 2 bases, with 7 bases of the junction left unmatched. CDR3 size: 16 residues. CDR3 DNA sequence: TGCGCCAGCAGCTTGACCGGGACAGTTCACACAGATACGCAGTATTTT. Translating gives CASSLTGTVHTDTQYF.

The V and J genes are TRBV5-4 and TRBJ1-1; no clear D gene. V gave up 4 bases and J gave up 5 bases, with 15 bases separating them. Germline V gene sequence: CDR1 SGHNT, CDR2 YYREEE (reference sequence). This CDR3 contains 14 residues. This CDR3 reads CASSEQAKVTEAFF. The CDR3 DNA is TGTGCCAGCAGCGAGCAGGCTAAGGTGACTGAAGCTTTCTTT. The variable domain in full, completed from reference TRBV5-4 and TRBJ1-1, reads ETGVTQSPTHLIKTRGQQVTLRCSSQSGHNTVSWYQQALGQGPQFIFQYYREEENGRGNFPPRFSGLQFPNYSSELNVNALELDDSALYLCASSEQAKVTEAFFGQGTRLTVV.